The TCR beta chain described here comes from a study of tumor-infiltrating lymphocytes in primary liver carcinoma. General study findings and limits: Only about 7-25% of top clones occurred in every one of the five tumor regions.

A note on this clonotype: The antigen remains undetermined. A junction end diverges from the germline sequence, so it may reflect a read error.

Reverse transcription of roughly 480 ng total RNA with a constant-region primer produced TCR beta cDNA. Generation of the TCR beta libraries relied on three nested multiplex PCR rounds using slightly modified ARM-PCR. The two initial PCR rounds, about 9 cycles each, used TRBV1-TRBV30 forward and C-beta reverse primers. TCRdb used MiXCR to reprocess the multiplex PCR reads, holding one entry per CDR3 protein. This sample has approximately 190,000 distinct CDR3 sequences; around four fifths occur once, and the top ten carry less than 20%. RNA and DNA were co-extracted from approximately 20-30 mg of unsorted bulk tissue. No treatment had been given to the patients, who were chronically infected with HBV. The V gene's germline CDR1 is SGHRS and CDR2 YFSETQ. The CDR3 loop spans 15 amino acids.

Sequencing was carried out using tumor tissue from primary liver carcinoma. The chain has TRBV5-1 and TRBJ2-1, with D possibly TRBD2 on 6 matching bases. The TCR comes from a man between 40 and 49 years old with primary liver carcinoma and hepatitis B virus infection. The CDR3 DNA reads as TGCACCAGCAGCTTTTTAGGCGGGATGGGCGATGAGCAGTTCTTC. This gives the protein CTSSFLGGMGDEQFF.